The source of this TCR beta chain is a study of blood T cell repertoires in COVID-19. Study-level background: Sites in the United States, Italy and Spain provided acute and convalescent COVID-19 samples. Sources were T cells, B-cell-depleted T cells, or PBMCs; the material itself was cDNA or gDNA.

In the original processing: Estimated nucleated cell counts came from reference gene primer amplification. The repertoire was sequenced with immunoSEQ multiplex PCR; TCRdb's copy has only in-frame clones and lacks some. V, J and clone size were drawn from that table, and D and trimming were deduced from the DNA. Altogether approximately 250,000 clones are present, more than 65% being singletons, with the ten largest covering approximately 1.3%. The germline V and J ends were trimmed by 1 base and 7 bases, with 11 bases remaining between them. The CDR3 loop spans 13 amino acids. Germline V gene sequence: CDR1 SGHKS, CDR2 YYEKEE (reference sequence).

The sample was peripheral blood. This TCR came from a middle-aged woman who had recovered from COVID-19. The V gene is TRBV5-5, the J gene TRBJ1-1; weak D call: TRBD1 (5 bases). This chain's CDR3 is CASSLIGEGEAFF. The CDR3 region has the DNA TGTGCCAGCAGCTTGATAGGGGAAGGTGAAGCTTTCTTT.